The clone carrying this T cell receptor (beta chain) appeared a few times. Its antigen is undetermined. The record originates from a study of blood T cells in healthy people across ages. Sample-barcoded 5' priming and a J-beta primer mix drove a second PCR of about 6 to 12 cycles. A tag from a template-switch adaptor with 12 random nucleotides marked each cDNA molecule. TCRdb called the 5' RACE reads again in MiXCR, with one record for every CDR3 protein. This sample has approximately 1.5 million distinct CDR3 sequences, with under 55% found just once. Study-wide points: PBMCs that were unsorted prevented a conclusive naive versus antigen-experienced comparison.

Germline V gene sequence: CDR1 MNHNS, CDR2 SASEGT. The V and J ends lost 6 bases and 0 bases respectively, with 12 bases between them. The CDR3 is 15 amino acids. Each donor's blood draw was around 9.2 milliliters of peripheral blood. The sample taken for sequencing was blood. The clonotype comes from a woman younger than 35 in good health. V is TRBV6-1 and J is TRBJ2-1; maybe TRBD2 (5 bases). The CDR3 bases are TGTGCCAGCAGGACTAAAATCTCCTCCTACAATGAGCAGTTCTTC. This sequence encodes CASRTKISSYNEQFF.